The 12 T cell receptor beta chains given below trace back to one sample, sequenced in a study of spatial heterogeneity in lung cancer. Time point here: sample taken at primary tumor resection. Unsorted whole RNA from tumor, nontumor lung or frozen PBMC underwent sequencing. One entry per CDR3 protein results from TCRdb running MiXCR on the 5' RACE reads. The repertoire includes fewer than 45,000 distinct CDR3 sequences, approximately 7% of them detected once, and around 45% sits in the top ten. This material consisted of PBMCs, taken at surgery. The receptors shown here come from a female donor with early-stage non-small cell lung cancer.

This clonotype has ten or more counts. The V gene is TRBV3-1, the J gene TRBJ1-4; possible D gene TRBD1, 5 bases. With 1 base removed from V and 5 bases from J, the gap between germline ends came to 8 bases. The CDR3 length is 14 residues. The germline V gene has CDR1 LGHDT and CDR2 YNNKEL (reference sequence). The CDR3: CASSQGSGNEKLFF. In DNA, the CDR3 is TGTGCCAGCAGCCAAGGGTCAGGGAATGAAAAACTGTTTTTT.

This chain uses TRBV5-4 with TRBJ2-3; D call uncertain. CDR1 and CDR2 from the germline V gene are SGHNT and YYREEE (reference sequence). This CDR3 is built from 17 residues. With 4 bases removed from V and 0 bases from J, the gap between germline ends came to 18 bases. DNA of the CDR3: TGTGCCAGCAGCACGTCGGGCCAGGCCTCTAGCACAGATACGCAGTATTTT. Translating it yields CASSTSGQASSTDTQYF.

Ten or more counts support this clonotype. This rearrangement joins TRBV12-3 or TRBV12-4 to TRBJ1-5; 7 bases line up with TRBD1. The CDR3 has 14 amino acids. After removal of 4 bases from V and 5 bases from J, the junction contained 5 bases not matched to a gene. Here the CDR3 DNA reads TGTGCCAGCAGTTCAACAGGGGCCGATCAGCCCCAGCATTTT. Protein sequence: CASSSTGADQPQHF.

This clonotype was detected many times. The rearrangement uses TRBV6-1 and TRBJ2-1; D is undetermined. The V end lost 3 bases, the J end lost 0 bases, and 18 bases lay between the germline ends. The CDR3 has 18 residues. Germline lookup yields CDR1 MNHNS and CDR2 SASEGT. The CDR3 bases are TGTGCCAGCAGTGACCGCCTGTTGCCGGCGAGCTCCTACAATGAGCAGTTCTTC. Its translation: CASSDRLLPASSYNEQFF.

The chain recombines TRBV12-3 or TRBV12-4 with TRBJ2-2; 9 nucleotides line up with TRBD2. This CDR3 region has 17 residues. With V trimmed by 3 bases and J by 7 bases, 12 bases remained unmatched. CDR3 nucleotides: TGTGCCAGCAGTTTCCTCAGCGGGGGGCGTTCTGGCGGGGAGCTGTTTTTT. This gives the protein CASSFLSGGRSGGELFF.

In this sample, this clonotype turned up many times. This CDR3 reads CASSLERGGAFEQFF. The CDR3 region has the DNA TGTGCCAGCAGCTTGGAACGCGGGGGGGCCTTTGAGCAGTTCTTC. This sequence joins TRBV5-4 and TRBJ2-1; 9 bases map to TRBD2. This CDR3 is built from 15 residues. The ends lost 0 bases at V and 9 bases at J; junction bases unmatched: 7. CDR1 SGHNT and CDR2 YYREEE come from the germline V gene (reference sequence).

The sample holds many counts of this clonotype. The rearrangement links TRBV5-1 to TRBJ1-4, with TRBD1 matching over 7 bases. After removal of 2 bases from V and 1 base from J, the junction contained 8 bases not matched to a gene. The germline gives CDR1 SGHRS, CDR2 YFSETQ. This CDR3 spans 17 amino acids. CDR3 region: CASSFQGGPRTNEKLFF. As DNA, the CDR3 is TGCGCCAGCAGCTTCCAGGGGGGCCCGAGAACTAATGAAAAACTGTTTTTT.

J is TRBJ2-5 and V is TRBV7-9; TRBD1 matches 8 bases. The CDR3 is 14 amino acids. Trimming removed 3 bases from V and 4 bases from J; junction bases left unmatched: 4. CDR1 and CDR2 from the germline V gene are SEHNR and FQNEAQ (reference sequence). The CDR3 protein is CASSFQGAGETQYF. Here the CDR3 DNA reads TGTGCCAGCAGCTTCCAGGGGGCCGGAGAGACCCAGTACTTC.

Note on this clonotype: A much larger clone lies one base from this, so it may be a read error. V usage is TRBV2 and J usage is TRBJ2-3; D possibly corresponds to TRBD2 (5 bases). Germline lookup yields CDR1 SNHLY and CDR2 FYNNEI. CDR3 length: 14 residues. CDR3 amino acids: CVSNGGLTTDTQYF. Written as DNA, the CDR3 is TGTGTCAGCAATGGCGGACTTACCACAGATACGCAGTATTTT.

This clonotype was seen repeatedly, ten times or more. The chain is built from TRBV4-3 and TRBJ1-2; D ambiguous. The CDR3 loop spans 14 amino acids. Germline V gene lookup returns CDR1 LGHNA and CDR2 YSLEER. Deletions cut 3 bases from V and 4 bases from J, with 12 bases between. The CDR3 DNA sequence: TGCGCCAGCAGCCAGGTGACACCCTCCTATGGCTACACCTTC. As protein: CASSQVTPSYGYTF.

The chain links TRBV11-3 to TRBJ2-3; D might be TRBD1 or TRBD2, each matching 5 bases. CDR3 length: 17 residues. Trimming removed 2 bases from V and 2 bases from J, with 17 bases in between. Germline V gene data show CDR1 as SGHNT and CDR2 as YENEEA. The CDR3 protein is CASSLSNYGAVTDTQYF. The CDR3 region has the DNA TGTGCCAGCAGCTTAAGTAATTACGGGGCCGTCACAGATACGCAGTATTTT. The variable domain in full, completed from reference TRBV11-3 and TRBJ2-3, reads EAGVVQSPRYKIIEKKQPVAFWCNPISGHNTLYWYLQNLGQGPELLIRYENEEAVDDSQLPKDRFSAERLKGVDSTLKIQPAELGDSAVYLCASSLSNYGAVTDTQYFGPGTRLTVL.

This clonotype was recorded a few times. This sequence joins TRBV18 and TRBJ1-1; no reliable D call. Germline V gene data show CDR1 as KGHSH and CDR2 as LQKENI. The V gene lost 3 bases and the J gene lost 1 base, with 15 bases spanning the gap. CDR3 length: 16 amino acids. The CDR3 bases are TGTGCCAGCTCACCCGGTGTGGTTAGTGCGAACACTGAAGCTTTCTTT. It is translated as CASSPGVVSANTEAFF.